The subject of this entry is one TCR beta chain. This record belongs to a study of blood T cell repertoires in COVID-19. The J segment lost 8 bases and the V segment lost 5 bases, leaving 9 bases of the junction unmatched. The CDR3 has 16 residues. Germline CDR1 reads SSHAT; CDR2 reads FNYEAQ (reference sequence). The assay was immunoSEQ multiplex PCR, and TCRdb's table has in-frame clones only and misses some. The sample has more than 60,000 clones, about 83% seen once. The source material was peripheral blood. The sequence derives from a woman at least 80 years old with active or convalescent COVID-19. This sequence joins TRBV7-7 and TRBJ2-1; TRBD2 agrees at 13 bases. CDR3 loop: CASSQRTSGGGDEQFF. CDR3 DNA sequence: TGTGCCAGCAGCCAGCGGACTAGCGGGGGAGGCGATGAGCAGTTCTTC.